This T cell receptor beta chain was documented in a study of shared T cell receptors in the human thymus. Data came from immunoSEQ multiplex PCR; TCRdb stores just in-frame clones and leaves some out. Of around 730,000 clones in the sample, over 75% were seen once. CDR1 and CDR2 (germline): SGDLS, YYNGEE. The length of the CDR3 is 15 residues. Germline trimming cut 4 bases from V and 6 bases from J; bases unmatched to any gene: 7. These sequences were also reported in another study, on human thymus T cells. From that paper: Donation was from healthy Finnish infants who were having corrective surgery that addressed congenital heart defects.

The clonotype originates from a girl under three years old with a congenital heart defect. What was sequenced was thymocytes. The rearrangement links TRBV9 to TRBJ2-7, with 13 bases identical to TRBD2. CDR3 in amino acids: CASSPGLAGLSEQYF. Here the CDR3 DNA reads TGTGCCAGCAGCCCGGGACTAGCGGGGCTATCCGAGCAGTACTTC.